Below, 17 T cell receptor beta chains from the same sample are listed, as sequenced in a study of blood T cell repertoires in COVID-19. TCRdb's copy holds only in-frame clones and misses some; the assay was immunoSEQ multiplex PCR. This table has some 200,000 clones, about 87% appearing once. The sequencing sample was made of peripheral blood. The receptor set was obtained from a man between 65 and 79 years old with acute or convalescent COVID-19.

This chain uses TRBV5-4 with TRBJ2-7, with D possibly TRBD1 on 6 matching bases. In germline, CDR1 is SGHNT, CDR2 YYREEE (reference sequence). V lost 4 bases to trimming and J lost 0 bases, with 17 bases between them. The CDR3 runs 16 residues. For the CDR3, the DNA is TGTGCCAGCAGCCCCCCAGGGGTTTCCAGCTCCTACGAGCAGTACTTC. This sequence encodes CASSPPGVSSSYEQYF.

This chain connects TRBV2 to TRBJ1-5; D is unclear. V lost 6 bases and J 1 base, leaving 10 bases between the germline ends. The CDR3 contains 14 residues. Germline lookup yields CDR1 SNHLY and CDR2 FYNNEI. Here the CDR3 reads CASRSDISNQPQHF. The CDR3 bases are TGTGCCAGCAGATCTGACATAAGCAATCAGCCCCAGCATTTT.

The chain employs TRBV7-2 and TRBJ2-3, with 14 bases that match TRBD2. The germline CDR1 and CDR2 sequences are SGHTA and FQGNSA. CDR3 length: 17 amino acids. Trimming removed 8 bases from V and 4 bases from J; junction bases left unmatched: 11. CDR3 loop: CASRWGGLAGVSDTQYF. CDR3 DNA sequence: TGTGCCAGCCGATGGGGGGGACTAGCGGGAGTTTCAGATACGCAGTATTTT.

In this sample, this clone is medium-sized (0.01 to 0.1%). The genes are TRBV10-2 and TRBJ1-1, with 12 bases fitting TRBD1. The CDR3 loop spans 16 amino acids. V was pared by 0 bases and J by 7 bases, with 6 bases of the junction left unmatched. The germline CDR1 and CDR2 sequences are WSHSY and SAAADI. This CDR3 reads CASSESGQGALGEAFF. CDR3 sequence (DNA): TGCGCCAGCAGTGAGTCGGGACAGGGGGCGTTGGGTGAAGCTTTCTTT.

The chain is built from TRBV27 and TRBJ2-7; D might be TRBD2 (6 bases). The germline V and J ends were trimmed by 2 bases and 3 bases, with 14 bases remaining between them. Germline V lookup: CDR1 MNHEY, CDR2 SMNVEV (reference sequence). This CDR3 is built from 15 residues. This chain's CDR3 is CASSLVWREHYEQYF. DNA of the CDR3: TGTGCCAGCAGTTTAGTGTGGAGGGAGCACTACGAGCAGTACTTC.

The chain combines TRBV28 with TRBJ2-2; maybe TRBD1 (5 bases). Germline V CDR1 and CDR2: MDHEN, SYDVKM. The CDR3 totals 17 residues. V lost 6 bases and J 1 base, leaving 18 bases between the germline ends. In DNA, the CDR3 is TGTGCCAGCAGCGGTTCGGTTGGGGCATGGAACACCGGGGAGCTGTTTTTT. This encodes CASSGSVGAWNTGELFF.

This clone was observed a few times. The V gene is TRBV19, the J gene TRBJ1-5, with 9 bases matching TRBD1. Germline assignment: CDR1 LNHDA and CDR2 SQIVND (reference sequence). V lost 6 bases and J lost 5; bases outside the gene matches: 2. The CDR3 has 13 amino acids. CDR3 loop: CASSRDRDQPQHF. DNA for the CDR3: TGTGCCAGTAGCCGGGACAGGGATCAGCCCCAGCATTTT.

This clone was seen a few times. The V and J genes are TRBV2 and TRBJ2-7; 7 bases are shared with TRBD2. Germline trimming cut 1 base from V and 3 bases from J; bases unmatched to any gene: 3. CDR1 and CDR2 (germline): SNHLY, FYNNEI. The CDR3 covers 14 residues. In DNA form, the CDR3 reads TGTGCCAGCAGTGAAGAGCGGGGATTCTACGAGCAGTACTTC. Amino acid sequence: CASSEERGFYEQYF.

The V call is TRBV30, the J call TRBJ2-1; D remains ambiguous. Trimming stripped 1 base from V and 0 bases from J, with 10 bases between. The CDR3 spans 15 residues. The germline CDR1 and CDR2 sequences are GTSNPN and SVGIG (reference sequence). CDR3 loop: CAWSGEKSSYNEQFF. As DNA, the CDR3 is TGTGCCTGGAGTGGCGAGAAAAGCTCCTACAATGAGCAGTTCTTC.

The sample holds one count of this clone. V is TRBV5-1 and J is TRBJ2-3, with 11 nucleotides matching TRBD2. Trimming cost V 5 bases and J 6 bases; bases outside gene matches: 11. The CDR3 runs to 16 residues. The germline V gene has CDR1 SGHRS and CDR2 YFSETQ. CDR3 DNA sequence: TGCGCCAGCAGAACATTACTAGCGGGAGTATCTGATACGCAGTATTTT. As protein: CASRTLLAGVSDTQYF.

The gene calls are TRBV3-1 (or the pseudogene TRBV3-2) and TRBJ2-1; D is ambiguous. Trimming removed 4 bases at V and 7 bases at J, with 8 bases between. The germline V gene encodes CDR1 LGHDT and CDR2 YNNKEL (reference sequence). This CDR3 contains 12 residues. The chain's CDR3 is CASSLYSNEQFF. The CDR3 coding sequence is TGTGCCAGCAGCCTCTACAGTAATGAGCAGTTCTTC.

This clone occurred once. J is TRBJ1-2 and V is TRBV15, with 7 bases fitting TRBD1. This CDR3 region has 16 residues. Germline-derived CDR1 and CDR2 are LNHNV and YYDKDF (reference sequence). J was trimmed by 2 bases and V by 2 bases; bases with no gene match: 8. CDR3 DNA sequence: TGTGCCACCAGCAGATCTTATGGGACAGACAACTATGGCTACACCTTC. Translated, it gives CATSRSYGTDNYGYTF. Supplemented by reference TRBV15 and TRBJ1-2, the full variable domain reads DAMVIQNPRYQVTQFGKPVTLSCSQTLNHNVMYWYQQKSSQAPKLLFHYYDKDFNNEADTPDNFQSRRPNTSFCFLDIRSPGLGDTAMYLCATSRSYGTDNYGYTFGSGTRLTVV.

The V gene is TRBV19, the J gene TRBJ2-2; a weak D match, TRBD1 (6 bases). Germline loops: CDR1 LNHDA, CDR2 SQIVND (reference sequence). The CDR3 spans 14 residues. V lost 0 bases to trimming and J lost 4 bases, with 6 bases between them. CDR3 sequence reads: CASSIEGGTGELFF. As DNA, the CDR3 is TGTGCCAGTAGTATAGAAGGGGGCACCGGGGAGCTGTTTTTT.

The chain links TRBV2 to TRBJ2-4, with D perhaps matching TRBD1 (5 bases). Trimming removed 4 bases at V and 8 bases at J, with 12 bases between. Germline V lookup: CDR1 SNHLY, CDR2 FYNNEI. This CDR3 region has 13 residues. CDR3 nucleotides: TGTGCCAGCAGTGTTAGGGGCACGGACATTCAGTACTTC. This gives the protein CASSVRGTDIQYF.

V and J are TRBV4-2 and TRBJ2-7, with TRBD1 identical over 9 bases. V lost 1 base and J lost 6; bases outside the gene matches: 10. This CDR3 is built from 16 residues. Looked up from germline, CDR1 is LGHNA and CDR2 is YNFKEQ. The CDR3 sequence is CASSQGSGTGYAEQYF. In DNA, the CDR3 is TGTGCCAGCAGCCAAGGTTCCGGGACAGGGTATGCCGAGCAGTACTTC.

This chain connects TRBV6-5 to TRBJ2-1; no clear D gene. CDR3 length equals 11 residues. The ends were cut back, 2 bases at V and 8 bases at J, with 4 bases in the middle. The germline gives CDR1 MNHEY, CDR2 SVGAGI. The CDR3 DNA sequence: TGTGCCAGCAGTTACCGAGATGAGCAGTTCTTC. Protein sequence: CASSYRDEQFF.

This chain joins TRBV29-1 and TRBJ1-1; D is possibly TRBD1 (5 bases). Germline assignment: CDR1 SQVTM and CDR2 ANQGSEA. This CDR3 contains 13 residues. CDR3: CSYRGGRNTEAFF. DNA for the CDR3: TGCAGTTACCGGGGGGGTCGGAACACTGAAGCTTTCTTT.